This TCR beta chain was identified during a study of PD-L1 blockade in urothelial cancer. Time point described: peripheral blood 6 weeks after treatment start. Locally advanced or metastatic urothelial carcinoma was present in patients. The method was immunoSEQ multiplex PCR; TCRdb's version includes in-frame clones alone and lacks a portion of them. The profile shows some 31,000 clones, approximately 80% of them singletons. V was pared by 6 bases and J by 8 bases, with 11 bases of the junction left unmatched. This CDR3 is built from 15 residues. Germline V gene lookup returns CDR1 MNHEY and CDR2 SVGAGI.

The sample in question was PBMCs, obtained around atezolizumab (anti-PD-L1) treatment. The clonotype originates from a man between 65 and 80 years old with urothelial cancer. V gene TRBV6-5 combines with J gene TRBJ2-4; 9 nucleotides agree with TRBD1. CDR3 residues: CASSTTGTGWDIQYF. CDR3 coding DNA: TGTGCCAGCAGCACCACCGGGACAGGGTGGGACATTCAGTACTTC.